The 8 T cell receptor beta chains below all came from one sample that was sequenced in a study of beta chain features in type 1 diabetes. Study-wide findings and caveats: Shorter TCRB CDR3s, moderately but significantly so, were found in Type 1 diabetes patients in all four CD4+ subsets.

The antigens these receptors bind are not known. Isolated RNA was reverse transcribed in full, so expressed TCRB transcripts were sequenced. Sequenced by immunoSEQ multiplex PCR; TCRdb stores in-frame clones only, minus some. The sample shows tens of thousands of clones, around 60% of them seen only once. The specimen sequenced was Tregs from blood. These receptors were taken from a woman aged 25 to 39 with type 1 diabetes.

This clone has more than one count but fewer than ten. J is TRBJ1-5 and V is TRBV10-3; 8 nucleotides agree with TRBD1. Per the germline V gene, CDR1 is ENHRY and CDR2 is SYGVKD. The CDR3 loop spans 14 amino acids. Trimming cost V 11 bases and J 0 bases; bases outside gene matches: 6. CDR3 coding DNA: TGTGCCGCCGCTGGACAGGGTAGCAATCAGCCCCAGCATTTT. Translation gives CAAAGQGSNQPQHF.

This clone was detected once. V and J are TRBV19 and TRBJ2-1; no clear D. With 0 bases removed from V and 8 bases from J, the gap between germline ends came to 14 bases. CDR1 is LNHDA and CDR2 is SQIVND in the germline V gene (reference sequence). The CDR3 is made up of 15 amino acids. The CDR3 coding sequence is TGTGCCAGTAGTATAGAGTTCTTGAATAGCCATGAGCAGTTCTTC. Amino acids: CASSIEFLNSHEQFF. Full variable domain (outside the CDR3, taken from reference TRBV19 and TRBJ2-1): DGGITQSPKYLFRKEGQNVTLSCEQNLNHDAMYWYRQDPGQGLRLIYYSQIVNDFQKGDIAEGYSVSREKKESFPLTVTSAQKNPTAFYLCASSIEFLNSHEQFFGPGTRLTVL.

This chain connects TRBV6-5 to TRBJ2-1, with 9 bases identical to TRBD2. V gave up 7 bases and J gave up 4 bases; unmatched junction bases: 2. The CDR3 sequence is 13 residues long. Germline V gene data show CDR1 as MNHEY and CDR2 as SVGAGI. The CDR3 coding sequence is TGTGCCAGCATGCTAGCGGGATACAATGAGCAGTTCTTC. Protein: CASMLAGYNEQFF.

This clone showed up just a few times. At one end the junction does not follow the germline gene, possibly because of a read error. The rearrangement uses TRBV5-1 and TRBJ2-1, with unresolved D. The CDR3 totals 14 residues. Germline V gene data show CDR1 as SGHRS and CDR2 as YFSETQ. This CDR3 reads CASSLAESYNEQFF. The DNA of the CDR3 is TGCGCCAGCAGTTTGGCGGAGTCCTACAATGAGCAGTTCTTC.

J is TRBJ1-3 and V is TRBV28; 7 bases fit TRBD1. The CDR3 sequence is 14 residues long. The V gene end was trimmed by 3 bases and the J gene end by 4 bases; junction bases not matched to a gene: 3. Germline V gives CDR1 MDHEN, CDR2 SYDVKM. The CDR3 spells CASSLLTGGNTIYF. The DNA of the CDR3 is TGTGCCAGCAGTTTGTTGACAGGGGGAAACACCATATATTTT.

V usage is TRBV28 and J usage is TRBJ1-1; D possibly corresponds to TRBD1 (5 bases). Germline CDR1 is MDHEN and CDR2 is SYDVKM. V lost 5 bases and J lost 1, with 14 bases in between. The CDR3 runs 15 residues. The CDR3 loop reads CASSPHRPSNTEAFF. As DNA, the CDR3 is TGTGCCAGCAGTCCTCACAGGCCATCGAACACTGAAGCTTTCTTT.

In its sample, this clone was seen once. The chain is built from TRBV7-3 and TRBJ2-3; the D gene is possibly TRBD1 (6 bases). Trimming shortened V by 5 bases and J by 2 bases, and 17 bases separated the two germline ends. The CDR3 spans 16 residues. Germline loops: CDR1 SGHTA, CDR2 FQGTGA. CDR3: CASSRQGSSPTDTQYF. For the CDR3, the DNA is TGTGCCAGCAGCCGCCAGGGGTCCAGCCCCACAGATACGCAGTATTTT. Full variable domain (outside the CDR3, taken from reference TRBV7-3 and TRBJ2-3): GAGVSQTPSNKVTEKGKYVELRCDPISGHTALYWYRQSLGQGPEFLIYFQGTGAADDSGLPNDRFFAVRPEGSVSTLKIQRTERGDSAVYLCASSRQGSSPTDTQYFGPGTRLTVL.

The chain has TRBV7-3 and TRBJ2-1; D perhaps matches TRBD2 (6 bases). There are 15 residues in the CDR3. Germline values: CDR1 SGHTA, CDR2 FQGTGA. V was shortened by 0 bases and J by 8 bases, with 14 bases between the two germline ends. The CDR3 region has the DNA TGTGCCAGCAGCTTAACTGACGGGAGTACGGATGAGCAGTTCTTC. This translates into CASSLTDGSTDEQFF.